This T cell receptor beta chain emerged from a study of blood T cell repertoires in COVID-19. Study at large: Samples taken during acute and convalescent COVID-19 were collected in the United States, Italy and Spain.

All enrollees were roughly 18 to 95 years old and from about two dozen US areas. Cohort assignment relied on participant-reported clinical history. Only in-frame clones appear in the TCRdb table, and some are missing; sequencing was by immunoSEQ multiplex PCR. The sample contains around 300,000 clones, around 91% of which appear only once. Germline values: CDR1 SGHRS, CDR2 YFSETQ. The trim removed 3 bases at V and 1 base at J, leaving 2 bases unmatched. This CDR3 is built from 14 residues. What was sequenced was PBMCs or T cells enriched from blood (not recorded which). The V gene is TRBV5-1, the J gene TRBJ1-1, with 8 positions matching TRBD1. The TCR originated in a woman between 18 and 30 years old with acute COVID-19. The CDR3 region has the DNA TGCGCCAGCAGCTCCGACAGGGGGAACACTGAAGCTTTCTTT. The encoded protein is CASSSDRGNTEAFF.